This T cell receptor (beta chain) was found in a study of Ad26.COV2.S vaccination and SARS-CoV-2 variants. In the study overall: In the study, Ad26.COV2.S was injected intramuscularly once, or twice 56 days apart.

Germline V CDR1 and CDR2: SGHRS, YFSETQ. There are 16 residues in the CDR3. V shed 4 bases, J shed 0 bases, and the junction held 6 bases outside the gene matches. Whole-study findings and limits: In TCR breadth and depth analyses, total T cell responses may have been underestimated.

Comments on this clone: Its antigen is currently unknown.

Documented treatment: roughly 20 received Ad26.COV2.S at low or high dose, single or two shots; roughly 5 received placebo; per-sample allocation not given. All samples were drawn on day 63, counting from the first vaccine or placebo injection. Whoever gave the sample was an adult aged 18-55 years in Boston. Libraries were prepared by immunoSEQ multiplex PCR; TCRdb keeps only in-frame clonotypes and omits some of them. The table includes roughly 350,000 clones, about nine tenths detected once. Sequenced material: peripheral blood, taken in a trial of Ad26.COV2.S vaccine versus placebo. The chain combines TRBV5-1 with TRBJ2-3; TRBD2 aligns across 9 bases. The origin of this receptor is a person between 18 and 60 years old who received the Ad26.COV2.S COVID-19 vaccine or a placebo. The DNA of the CDR3 is TGCGCCAGCAGCCCCCTTCTAGCGGGGAGCACAGATACGCAGTATTTT. Its translation is CASSPLLAGSTDTQYF.